Sequencing of this T cell receptor (beta chain) was carried out in a study of regulatory T cells in long-lasting Graves disease. About the study: Persistent cases were those of Graves' disease that involved over 5 years of antithyroid drugs with positive TSH receptor antibodies.

In building TCR beta libraries, iRepertoire HTBI primers were used together with Arm-PCR of CDR3 regions. One entry per CDR3 protein, called by TCRdb with MiXCR from the multiplex PCR reads. The data contain 450,000 or so distinct CDR3 sequences, about 20% of them seen just once; the ten biggest clones take up around 13%. Time point of the sample: persistent/refractory GD, antithyroid drugs over 5 years with positive TRAb. The TCR library was made from RNA that had been extracted from PBMCs in TRIzol. Blood from the periphery, around 9 milliliters in all, was drawn into EDTA tubes. The CDR3 contains 15 residues. Germline V CDR1 and CDR2: SGHRS, YFSETQ. Deletions cut 4 bases from V and 1 base from J, with 14 bases between. The table lists this clonotype with a few counts. Its cognate antigen is unknown. General study findings and limits: Persistent patients shared 2,700 or so public clonotypes among themselves. Newly diagnosed patients shared fewer, at roughly 900. Analyses excluded thyroid tissue, covering peripheral blood alone.

The sequence derives from a female donor with Graves disease. The source was peripheral blood mononuclear cells (PBMCs), collected when the disease was refractory, from a patient treated with antithyroid drugs. The chain joins TRBV5-1 to TRBJ1-1, with D perhaps matching TRBD1 (6 bases). DNA for the CDR3: TGCGCCAGCAGCGGAAACAGGGTTGGGAACACTGAAGCTTTCTTT. Its protein is CASSGNRVGNTEAFF.